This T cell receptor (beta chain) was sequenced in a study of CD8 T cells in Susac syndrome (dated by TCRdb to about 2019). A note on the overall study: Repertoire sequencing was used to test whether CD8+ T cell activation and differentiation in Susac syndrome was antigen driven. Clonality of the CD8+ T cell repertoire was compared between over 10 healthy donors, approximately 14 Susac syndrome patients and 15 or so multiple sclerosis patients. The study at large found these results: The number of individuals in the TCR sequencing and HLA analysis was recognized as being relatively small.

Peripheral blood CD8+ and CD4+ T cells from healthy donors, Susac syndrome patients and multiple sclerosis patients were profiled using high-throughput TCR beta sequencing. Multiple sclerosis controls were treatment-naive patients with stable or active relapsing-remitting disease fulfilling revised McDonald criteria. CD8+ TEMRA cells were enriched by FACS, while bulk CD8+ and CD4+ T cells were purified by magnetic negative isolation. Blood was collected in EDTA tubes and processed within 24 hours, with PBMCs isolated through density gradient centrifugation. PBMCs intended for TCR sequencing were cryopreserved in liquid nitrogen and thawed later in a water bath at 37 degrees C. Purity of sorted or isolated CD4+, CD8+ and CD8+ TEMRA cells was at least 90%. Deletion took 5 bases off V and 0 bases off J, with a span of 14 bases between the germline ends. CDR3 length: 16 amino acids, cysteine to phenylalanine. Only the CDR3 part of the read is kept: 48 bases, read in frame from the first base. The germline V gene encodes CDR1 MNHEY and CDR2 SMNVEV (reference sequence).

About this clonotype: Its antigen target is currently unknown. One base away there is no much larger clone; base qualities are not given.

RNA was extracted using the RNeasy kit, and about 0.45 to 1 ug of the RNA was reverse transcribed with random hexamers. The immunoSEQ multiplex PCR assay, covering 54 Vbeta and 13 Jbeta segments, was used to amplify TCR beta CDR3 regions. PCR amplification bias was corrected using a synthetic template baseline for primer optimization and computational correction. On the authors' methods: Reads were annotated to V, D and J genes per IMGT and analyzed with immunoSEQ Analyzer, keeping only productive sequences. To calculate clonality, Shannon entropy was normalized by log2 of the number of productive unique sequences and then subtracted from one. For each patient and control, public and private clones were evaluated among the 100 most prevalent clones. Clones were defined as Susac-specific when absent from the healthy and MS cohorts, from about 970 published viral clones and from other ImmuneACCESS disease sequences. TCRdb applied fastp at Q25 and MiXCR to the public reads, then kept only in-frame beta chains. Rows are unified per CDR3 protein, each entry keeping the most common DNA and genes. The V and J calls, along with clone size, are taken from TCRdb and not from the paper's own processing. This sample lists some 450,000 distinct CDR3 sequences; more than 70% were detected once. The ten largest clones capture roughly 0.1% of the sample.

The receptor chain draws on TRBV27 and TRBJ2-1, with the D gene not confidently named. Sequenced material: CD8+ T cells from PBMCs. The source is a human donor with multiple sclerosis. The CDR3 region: CASSPPMESSYNEQFF. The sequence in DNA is TGTGCCAGCAGTCCGCCCATGGAGAGCTCCTACAATGAGCAGTTCTTC.